The clone carrying this TCR beta chain was detected only once. TCRdb's table, derived via immunoSEQ multiplex PCR, lists solely in-frame clones and lacks some. The table has over 95,000 clones, about 93% seen once. This entry belongs to a study of siplizumab effects on memory and regulatory T cells. The CDR3 contains 13 residues. The trim removed 0 bases at V and 9 bases at J, leaving 3 bases unmatched. From germline, CDR1 is SGDLS and CDR2 YYNGEE. The sequence came from a human donor in good health. This sequence joins TRBV9 and TRBJ2-1, with 7 bases aligning to TRBD2. The sample was non-Treg CD4+ T cells sorted from blood. The CDR3 protein is CASSVDSGGEQFF. The DNA for the CDR3 is TGTGCCAGCAGCGTAGATTCGGGGGGTGAGCAGTTCTTC.